This T cell receptor (beta chain) was profiled in a study of blood T cell repertoires in COVID-19. There are 13 residues in the CDR3. V dropped 8 bases and J dropped 5; count of bases not matched to a gene: 4. CDR1 and CDR2 from the germline V gene are SNHLY and FYNNEI. TCRdb keeps only in-frame clones here, not all; method: immunoSEQ multiplex PCR. The data show about 170,000 clones, 79% seen once. This clone was recorded only once. Sequences were obtained from PBMCs or T cells enriched from blood (not recorded which). This receptor was taken from a woman in her 70s in a cohort exposed to, infected with or recovered from COVID-19 (not recorded which). The V call is TRBV2, the J call TRBJ2-1; 9 bases agree with TRBD2. The CDR3 region is CASRLAGNNEQFF. The CDR3 coding sequence is TGTGCCAGCCGGCTAGCGGGAAACAATGAGCAGTTCTTC.